This entry concerns a single TCR beta chain. Its target is not known. The CDR3 runs to 14 residues. The V and J ends lost 6 bases and 7 bases respectively, with 16 bases between them. A second PCR of roughly 7 to 11 cycles used a sample-barcoded 5' primer and a J-beta primer mix. TCRdb fed the 5' RACE reads into MiXCR, producing one record per CDR3 protein. There are some 730,000 distinct CDR3 sequences in the sample; over 20% occur only once, and 22% lies in the top ten. These data belong to a study of blood T cells in healthy people across ages. Overall study findings and caveats: Unsorted PBMCs ruled out conclusive naive versus antigen-experienced comparison. Unknown CMV status may confound age-related changes in expanded clones.

This clonotype was sampled from a man in his sixties or seventies in good health. Sequenced sample: blood. The rearrangement links TRBV12-3 or TRBV12-4 to TRBJ1-3; no definite D call. The CDR3 nucleotides read TGTGCCAGCAGCTCGGACGGTTCGCTTAACACCATATATTTT. It yields the protein CASSSDGSLNTIYF.